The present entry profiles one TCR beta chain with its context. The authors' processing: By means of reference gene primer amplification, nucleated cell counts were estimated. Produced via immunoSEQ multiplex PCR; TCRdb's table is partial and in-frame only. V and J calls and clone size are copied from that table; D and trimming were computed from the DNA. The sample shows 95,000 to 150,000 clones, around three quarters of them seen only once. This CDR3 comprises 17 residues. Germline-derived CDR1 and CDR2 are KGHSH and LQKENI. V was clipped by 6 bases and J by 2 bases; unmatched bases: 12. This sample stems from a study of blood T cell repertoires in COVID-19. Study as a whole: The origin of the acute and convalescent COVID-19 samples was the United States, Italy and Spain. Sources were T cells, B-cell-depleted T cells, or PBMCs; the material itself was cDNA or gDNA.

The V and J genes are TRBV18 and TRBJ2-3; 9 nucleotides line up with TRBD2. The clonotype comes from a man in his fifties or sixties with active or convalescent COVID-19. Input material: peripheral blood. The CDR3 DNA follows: TGTGCCAGCTCGCGGAAGACGGCTAGCGGGGTCACAGATACGCAGTATTTT. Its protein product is CASSRKTASGVTDTQYF. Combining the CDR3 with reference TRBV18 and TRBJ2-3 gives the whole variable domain NAGVMQNPRHLVRRRGQEARLRCSPMKGHSHVYWYRQLPEEGLKFMVYLQKENIIDESGMPKERFSAEFPKEGPSILRIQQVVRGDSAAYFCASSRKTASGVTDTQYFGPGTRLTVL.